This T cell receptor (beta chain) was recovered during a study of T cell responses to AZD1222 COVID-19 vaccine. With 5 bases clipped from V and 8 bases from J, the junction kept 8 bases outside the gene matches. There are 14 residues in the CDR3. Per the germline V gene, CDR1 is SNHLY and CDR2 is FYNNEI. This clone has more than one count but fewer than ten. The table came from immunoSEQ multiplex PCR; TCRdb's copy has only in-frame clones and leaves some out. In the table there are roughly 140,000 clones, 93% of which are singletons. The clonotype originates from an adult in good health. The specimen was peripheral blood, collected on day 0 of AZD1222 vaccination. J is TRBJ1-2 and V is TRBV2, with TRBD1 identical over 10 bases. CDR3: CASSLLGQGLGYTF. The CDR3 DNA reads TGTGCCAGCAGTCTCCTGGGACAGGGGTTAGGCTACACCTTC.